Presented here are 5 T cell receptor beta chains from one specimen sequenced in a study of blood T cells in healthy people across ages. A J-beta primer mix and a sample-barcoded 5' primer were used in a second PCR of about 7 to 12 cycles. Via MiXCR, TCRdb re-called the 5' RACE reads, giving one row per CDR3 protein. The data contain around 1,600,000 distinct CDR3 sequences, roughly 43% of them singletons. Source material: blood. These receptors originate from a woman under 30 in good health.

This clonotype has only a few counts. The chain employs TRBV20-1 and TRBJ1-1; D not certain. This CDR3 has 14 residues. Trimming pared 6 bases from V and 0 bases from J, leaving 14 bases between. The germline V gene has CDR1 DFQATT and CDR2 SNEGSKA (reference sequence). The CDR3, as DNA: TGCAGTGCGAGCCTTAATCTACTGAACACTGAAGCTTTCTTT. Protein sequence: CSASLNLLNTEAFF.

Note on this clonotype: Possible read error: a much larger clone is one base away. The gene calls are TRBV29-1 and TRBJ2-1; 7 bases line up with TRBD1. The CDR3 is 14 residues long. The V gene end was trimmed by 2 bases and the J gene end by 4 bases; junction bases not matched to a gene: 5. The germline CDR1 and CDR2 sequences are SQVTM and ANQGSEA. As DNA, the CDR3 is TGCAGCGTTGAACGGGGCAGGGGGTACAATGAGCAGTTCTTC. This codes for CSVERGRGYNEQFF.

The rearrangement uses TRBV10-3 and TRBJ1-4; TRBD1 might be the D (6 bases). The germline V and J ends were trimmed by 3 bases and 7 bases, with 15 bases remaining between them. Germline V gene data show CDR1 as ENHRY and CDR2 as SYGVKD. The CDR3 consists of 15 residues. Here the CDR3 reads CAISEPGRGGEKLFF. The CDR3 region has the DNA TGTGCCATCAGTGAACCGGGCAGGGGAGGTGAAAAACTGTTTTTT.

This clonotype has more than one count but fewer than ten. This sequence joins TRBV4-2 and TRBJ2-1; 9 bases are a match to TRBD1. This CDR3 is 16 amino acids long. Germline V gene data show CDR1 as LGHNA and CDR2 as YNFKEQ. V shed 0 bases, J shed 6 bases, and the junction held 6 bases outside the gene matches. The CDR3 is CASSQDLGTGSNEQFF. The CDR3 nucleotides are TGTGCCAGCAGCCAAGATTTAGGGACAGGGTCCAATGAGCAGTTCTTC.

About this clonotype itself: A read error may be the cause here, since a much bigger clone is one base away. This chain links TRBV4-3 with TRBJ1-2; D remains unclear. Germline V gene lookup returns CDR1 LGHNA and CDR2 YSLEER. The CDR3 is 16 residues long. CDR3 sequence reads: CASGQKIVEEPYGYTF. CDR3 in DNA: TGCGCCAGCGGCCAGAAAATCGTTGAGGAGCCTTATGGCTACACCTTC.